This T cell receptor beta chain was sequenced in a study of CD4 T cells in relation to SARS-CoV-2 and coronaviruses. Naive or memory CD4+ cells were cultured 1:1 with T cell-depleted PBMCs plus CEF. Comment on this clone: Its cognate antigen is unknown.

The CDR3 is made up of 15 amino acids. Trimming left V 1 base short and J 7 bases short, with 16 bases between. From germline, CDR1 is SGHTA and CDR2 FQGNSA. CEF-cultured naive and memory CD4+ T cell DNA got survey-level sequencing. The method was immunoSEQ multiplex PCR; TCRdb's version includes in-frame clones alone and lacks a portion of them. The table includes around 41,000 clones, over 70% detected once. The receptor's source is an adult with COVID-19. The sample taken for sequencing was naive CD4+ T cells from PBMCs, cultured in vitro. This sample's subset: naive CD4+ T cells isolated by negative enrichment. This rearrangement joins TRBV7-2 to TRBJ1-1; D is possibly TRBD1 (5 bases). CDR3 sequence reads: CASSLEGAIPIEAFF. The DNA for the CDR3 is TGTGCCAGCAGCTTAGAAGGGGCCATACCCATTGAAGCTTTCTTT.